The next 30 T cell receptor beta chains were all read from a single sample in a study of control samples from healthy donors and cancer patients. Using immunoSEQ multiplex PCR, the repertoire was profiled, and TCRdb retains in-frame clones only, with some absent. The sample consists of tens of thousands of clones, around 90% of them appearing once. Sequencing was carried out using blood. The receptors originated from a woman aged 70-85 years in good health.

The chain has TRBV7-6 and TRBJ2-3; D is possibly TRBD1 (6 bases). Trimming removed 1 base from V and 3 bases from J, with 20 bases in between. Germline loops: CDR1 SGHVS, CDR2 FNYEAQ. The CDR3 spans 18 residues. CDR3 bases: TGTGCCAGCAGCTTAGGGCGGACAGCCCAAGGGACAACAGATACGCAGTATTTT. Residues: CASSLGRTAQGTTDTQYF.

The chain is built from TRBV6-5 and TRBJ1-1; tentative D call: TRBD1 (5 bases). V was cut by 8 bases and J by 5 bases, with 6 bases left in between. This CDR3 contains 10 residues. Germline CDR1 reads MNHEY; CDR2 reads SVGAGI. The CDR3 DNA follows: TGTGCCAGCGGGGGGACTGAAGCTTTCTTT. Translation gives CASGGTEAFF.

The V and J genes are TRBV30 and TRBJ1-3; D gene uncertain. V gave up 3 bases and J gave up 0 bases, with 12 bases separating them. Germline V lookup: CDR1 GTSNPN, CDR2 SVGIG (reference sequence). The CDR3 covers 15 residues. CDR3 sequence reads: CAWRERRNSGNTIYF. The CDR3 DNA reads TGTGCCTGGAGGGAGAGACGGAACTCTGGAAACACCATATATTTT.

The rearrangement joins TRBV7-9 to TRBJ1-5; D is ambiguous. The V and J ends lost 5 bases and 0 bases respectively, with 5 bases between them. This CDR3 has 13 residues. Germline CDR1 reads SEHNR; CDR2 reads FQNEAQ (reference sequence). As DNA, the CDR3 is TGTGCCAGCAGCCCAGATAGCAATCAGCCCCAGCATTTT. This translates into CASSPDSNQPQHF.

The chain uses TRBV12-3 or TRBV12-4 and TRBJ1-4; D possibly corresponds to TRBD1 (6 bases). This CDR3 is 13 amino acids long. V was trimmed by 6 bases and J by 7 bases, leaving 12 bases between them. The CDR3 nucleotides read TGTGCCAGCAGGCAAGGGGGGGGTGAAAAACTGTTTTTT. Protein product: CASRQGGGEKLFF.

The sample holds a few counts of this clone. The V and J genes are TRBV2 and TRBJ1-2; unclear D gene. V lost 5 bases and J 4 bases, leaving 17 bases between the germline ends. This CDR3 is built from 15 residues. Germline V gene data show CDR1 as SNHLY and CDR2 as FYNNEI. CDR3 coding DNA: TGTGCCAGCAGTCCCGTGGGCAGGTTACTCTATGGCTACACCTTC. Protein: CASSPVGRLLYGYTF.

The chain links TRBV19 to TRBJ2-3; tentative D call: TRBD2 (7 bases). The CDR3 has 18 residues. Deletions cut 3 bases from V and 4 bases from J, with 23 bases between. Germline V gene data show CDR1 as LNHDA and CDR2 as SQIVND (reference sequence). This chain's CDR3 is CASSIRGRGLGRADTQYF. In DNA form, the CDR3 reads TGTGCCAGTAGTATTAGGGGGAGGGGATTGGGGAGGGCAGATACGCAGTATTTT.

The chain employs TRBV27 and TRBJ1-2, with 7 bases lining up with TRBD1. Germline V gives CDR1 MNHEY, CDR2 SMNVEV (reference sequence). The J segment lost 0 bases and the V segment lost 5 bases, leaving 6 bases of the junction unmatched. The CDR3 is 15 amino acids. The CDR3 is CASSPWDSANYGYTF. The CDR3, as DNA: TGTGCCAGCAGTCCCTGGGACAGCGCTAACTATGGCTACACCTTC.

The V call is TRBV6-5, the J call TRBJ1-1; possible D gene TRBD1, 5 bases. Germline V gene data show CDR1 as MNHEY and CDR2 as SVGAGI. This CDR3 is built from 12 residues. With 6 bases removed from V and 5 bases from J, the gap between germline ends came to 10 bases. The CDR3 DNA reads TGTGCCAGCAGCCCCGGGACGACTGAAGCTTTCTTT. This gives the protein CASSPGTTEAFF.

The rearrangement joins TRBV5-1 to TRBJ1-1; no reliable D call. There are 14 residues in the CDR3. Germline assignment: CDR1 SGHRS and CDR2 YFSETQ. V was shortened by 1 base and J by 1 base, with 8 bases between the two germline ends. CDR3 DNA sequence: TGCGCCAGCAGCTTGAACGGTGAGAACACTGAAGCTTTCTTT. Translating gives CASSLNGENTEAFF.

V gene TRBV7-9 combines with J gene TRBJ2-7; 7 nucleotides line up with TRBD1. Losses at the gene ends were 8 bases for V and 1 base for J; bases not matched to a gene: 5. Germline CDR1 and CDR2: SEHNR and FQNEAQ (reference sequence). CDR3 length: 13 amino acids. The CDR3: CASRDSLSYEQYF. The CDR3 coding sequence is TGTGCCAGCCGGGACAGTCTTTCCTACGAGCAGTACTTC.

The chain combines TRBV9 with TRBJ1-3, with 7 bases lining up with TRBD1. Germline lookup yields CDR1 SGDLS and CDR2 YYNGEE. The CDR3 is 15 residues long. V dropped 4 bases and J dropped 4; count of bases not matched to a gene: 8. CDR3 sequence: CASSRGQRQGNTIYF. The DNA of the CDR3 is TGTGCCAGCAGCAGGGGACAGCGCCAAGGAAACACCATATATTTT.

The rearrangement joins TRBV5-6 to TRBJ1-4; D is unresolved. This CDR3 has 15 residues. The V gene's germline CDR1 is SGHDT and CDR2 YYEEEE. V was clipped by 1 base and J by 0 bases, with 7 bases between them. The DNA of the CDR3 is TGTGCCAGCAGCTTGAGGACGGCAACTAATGAAAAACTGTTTTTT. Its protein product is CASSLRTATNEKLFF.

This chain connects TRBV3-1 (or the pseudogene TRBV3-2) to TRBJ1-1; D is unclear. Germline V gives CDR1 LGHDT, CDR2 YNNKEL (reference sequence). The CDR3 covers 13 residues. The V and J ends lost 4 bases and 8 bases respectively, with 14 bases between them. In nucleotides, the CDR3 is TGTGCCAGCAGCCTACCCGGTAATGGGGAAGCTTTCTTT. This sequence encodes CASSLPGNGEAFF.

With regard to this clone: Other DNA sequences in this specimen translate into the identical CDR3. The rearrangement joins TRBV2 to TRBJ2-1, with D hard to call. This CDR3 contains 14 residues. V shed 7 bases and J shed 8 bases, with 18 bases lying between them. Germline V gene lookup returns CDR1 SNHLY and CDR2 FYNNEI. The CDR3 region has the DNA TGTGCCAGCAAGAGGACGTCCTACGGCGATGAGCAGTTCTTC. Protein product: CASKRTSYGDEQFF.

CDR3: CAWSVTREAFF. CDR3 nucleotides: TGTGCCTGGAGTGTAACGCGAGAAGCTTTCTTT. This sequence joins TRBV30 and TRBJ1-1; D remains unclear. CDR1 is GTSNPN and CDR2 is SVGIG in the germline V gene (reference sequence). V was cut by 0 bases and J by 8 bases, with 7 bases left in between. This CDR3 has 11 residues. Combining the CDR3 with reference TRBV30 and TRBJ1-1 gives the whole variable domain SQTIHQWPATLVQPVGSPLSLECTVEGTSNPNLYWYRQAAGRGLQLLFYSVGIGQISSEVPQNLSASRPQDRQFILSSKKLLLSDSGFYLCAWSVTREAFFGQGTRLTVV.

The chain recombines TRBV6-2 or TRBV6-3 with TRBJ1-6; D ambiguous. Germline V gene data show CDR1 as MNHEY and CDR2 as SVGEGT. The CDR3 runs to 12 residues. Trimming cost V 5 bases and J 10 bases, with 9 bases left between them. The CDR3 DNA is TGTGCCAGCAGTCCCAACCGGTCACCCCTCCACTTT. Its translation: CASSPNRSPLHF.

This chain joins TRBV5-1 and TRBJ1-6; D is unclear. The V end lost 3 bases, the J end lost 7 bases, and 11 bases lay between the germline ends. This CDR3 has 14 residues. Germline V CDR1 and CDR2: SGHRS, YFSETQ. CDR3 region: CASSSGLENSPLHF. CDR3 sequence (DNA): TGCGCCAGCAGCTCAGGACTGGAAAATTCACCCCTCCACTTT. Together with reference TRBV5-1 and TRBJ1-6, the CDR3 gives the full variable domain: KAGVTQTPRYLIKTRGQQVTLSCSPISGHRSVSWYQQTPGQGLQFLFEYFSETQRNKGNFPGRFSGRQFSNSRSEMNVSTLELGDSALYLCASSSGLENSPLHFGNGTRLTVT.

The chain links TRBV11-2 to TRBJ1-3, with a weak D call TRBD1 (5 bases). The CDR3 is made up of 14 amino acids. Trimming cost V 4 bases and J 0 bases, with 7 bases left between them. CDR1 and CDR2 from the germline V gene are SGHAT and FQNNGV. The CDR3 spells CASSSGGSGNTIYF. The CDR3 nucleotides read TGTGCCAGCAGCTCTGGGGGCTCTGGAAACACCATATATTTT.

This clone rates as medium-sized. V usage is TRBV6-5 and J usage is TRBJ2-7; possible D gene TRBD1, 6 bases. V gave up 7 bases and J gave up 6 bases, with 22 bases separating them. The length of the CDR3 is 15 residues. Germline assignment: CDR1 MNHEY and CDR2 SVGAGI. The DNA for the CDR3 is TGTGCCAGCAATCCCGGGACATCAGGATCTTTCGAGCAGTACTTC. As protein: CASNPGTSGSFEQYF.

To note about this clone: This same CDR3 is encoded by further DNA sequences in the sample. This chain's CDR3 is CASSQGQPNTEAFF. The CDR3 DNA reads TGTGCCAGCAGCCAGGGACAGCCGAACACTGAAGCTTTCTTT. The V gene is TRBV3-1 (or the pseudogene TRBV3-2), the J gene TRBJ1-1, with 7 nucleotides matching TRBD1. Germline CDR1 is LGHDT and CDR2 is YNNKEL (reference sequence). There are 14 residues in the CDR3. Trimming at V came to 3 bases and at J to 1 base, leaving 2 bases not matched to a gene.

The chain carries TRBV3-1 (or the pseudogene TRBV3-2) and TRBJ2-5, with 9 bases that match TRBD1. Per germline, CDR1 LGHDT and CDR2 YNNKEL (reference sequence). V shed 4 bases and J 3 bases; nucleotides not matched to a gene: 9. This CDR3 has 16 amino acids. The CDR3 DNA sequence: TGTGCCAGCAGCCGCCGAACAGGGGGCGCGGAAGAGACCCAGTACTTC. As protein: CASSRRTGGAEETQYF.

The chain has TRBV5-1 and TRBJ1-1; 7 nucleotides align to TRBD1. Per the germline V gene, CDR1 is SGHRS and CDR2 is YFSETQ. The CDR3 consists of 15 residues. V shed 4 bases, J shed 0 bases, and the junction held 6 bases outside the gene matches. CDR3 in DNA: TGCGCCAGCAGCGTGACAGGGACCTTGAACACTGAAGCTTTCTTT. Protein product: CASSVTGTLNTEAFF. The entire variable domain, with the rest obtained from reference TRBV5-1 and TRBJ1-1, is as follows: KAGVTQTPRYLIKTRGQQVTLSCSPISGHRSVSWYQQTPGQGLQFLFEYFSETQRNKGNFPGRFSGRQFSNSRSEMNVSTLELGDSALYLCASSVTGTLNTEAFFGQGTRLTVV.

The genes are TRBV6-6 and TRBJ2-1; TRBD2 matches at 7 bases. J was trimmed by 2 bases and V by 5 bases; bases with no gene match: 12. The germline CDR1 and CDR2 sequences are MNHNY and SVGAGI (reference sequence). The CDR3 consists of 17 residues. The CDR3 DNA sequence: TGTGCCAGCAGTCCAGTCCCTCGACTAGCCCCCTACAATGAGCAGTTCTTC. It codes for CASSPVPRLAPYNEQFF.

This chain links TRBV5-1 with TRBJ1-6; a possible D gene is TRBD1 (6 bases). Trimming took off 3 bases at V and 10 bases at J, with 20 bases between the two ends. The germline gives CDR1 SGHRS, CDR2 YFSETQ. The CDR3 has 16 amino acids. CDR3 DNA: TGCGCCAGCAGCTCGGGGGTGGGGGCGCAGGAGTCACCCCTCCACTTT. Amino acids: CASSSGVGAQESPLHF.

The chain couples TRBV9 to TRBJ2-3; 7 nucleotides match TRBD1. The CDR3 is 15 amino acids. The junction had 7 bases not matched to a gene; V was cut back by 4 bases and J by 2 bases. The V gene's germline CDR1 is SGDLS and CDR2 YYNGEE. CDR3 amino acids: CASSPTGAFTDTQYF. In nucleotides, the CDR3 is TGTGCCAGCAGCCCTACAGGGGCTTTCACAGATACGCAGTATTTT.

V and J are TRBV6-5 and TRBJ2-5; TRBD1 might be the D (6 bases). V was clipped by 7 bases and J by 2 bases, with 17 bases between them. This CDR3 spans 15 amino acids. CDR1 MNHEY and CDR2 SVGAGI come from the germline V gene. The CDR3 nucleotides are TGTGCCAGCAAGTTGATGGGCCAGGGGCAAGAGACCCAGTACTTC. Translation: CASKLMGQGQETQYF.

For the CDR3, the DNA is TGTGCCAGCAGCTTAGGAACCGGAACCTATGGCTACACCTTC. Residues: CASSLGTGTYGYTF. V usage is TRBV7-2 and J usage is TRBJ1-2; D is ambiguous. Trimming shortened V by 1 base and J by 4 bases, and 10 bases separated the two germline ends. The CDR3 loop spans 14 amino acids. CDR1 and CDR2 from the germline V gene are SGHTA and FQGNSA.

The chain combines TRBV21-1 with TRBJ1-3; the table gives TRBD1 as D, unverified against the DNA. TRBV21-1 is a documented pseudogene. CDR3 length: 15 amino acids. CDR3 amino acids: CASSKLTGRGNTIYF. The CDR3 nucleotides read TGTGCCAGCAGCAAGTTGACAGGGAGGGGAAACACCATATATTTT.

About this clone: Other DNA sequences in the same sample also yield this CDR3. The CDR3: CASSYGGATEAFF. CDR3 nucleotide sequence: TGTGCCAGCAGTTACGGGGGGGCCACTGAAGCTTTCTTT. The chain has TRBV6-5 and TRBJ1-1; D is perhaps TRBD1 (6 bases). With 2 bases removed from V and 4 bases from J, the gap between germline ends came to 8 bases. The germline V gene encodes CDR1 MNHEY and CDR2 SVGAGI. This CDR3 is 13 amino acids long.